This TCR beta chain was retrieved from a study of cytomegalovirus exposure and HLA in healthy donors. Overall study context: Early released data comprised tens of millions of unique TCRs from HLA-typed donors.

Primers included in the PCR were 60 Vbeta and 13 Jbeta primers. TCRdb keeps only in-frame clones here, not all; method: immunoSEQ multiplex PCR. The sample lists more than 140,000 clones, 60% to 80% occurring once. This clone was detected a few times. Antigen: not known. General observations from the study: In an earlier analysis, productive rearrangement rates for most beta V segments clustered near 87% or 30%. Cytomegalovirus-associated status was assigned to fewer than 200 TCR beta chains.

The TCR was taken from a middle-aged man in good health and CMV-seronegative. Sequencing used PBMCs.

The CDR3: CAISEFEGGLAQFF. The CDR3 DNA reads TGTGCCATCAGTGAGTTTGAGGGGGGGCTTGCGCAGTTCTTC. This sequence joins TRBV10-3 and TRBJ2-1; perhaps TRBD2 as D (7 bases). The CDR3 is 14 residues long. Germline V CDR1 and CDR2: ENHRY, SYGVKD. V lost 1 base, J lost 12 bases, and 16 bases lay in between.